This T cell receptor (beta chain) was sequenced in a study of follicular helper T cells after annual influenza vaccination. General study findings and limits: Most later recoveries of Day 7 ICOS+CD38+ clones were ICOS-CD38- cTfh.

As for time point: 2015-2016 season, pre-vaccination. Adults received seasonal inactivated influenza vaccine, with sorted blood CD4 subsets sequenced before and after. Trimming shortened V by 8 bases and J by 4 bases, and 17 bases separated the two germline ends. CDR3 length: 14 residues. Germline V gene sequence: CDR1 LNHDA, CDR2 SQIVND (reference sequence). TCRB was sequenced at Survey level resolution. The table came from immunoSEQ multiplex PCR; TCRdb's copy has only in-frame clones and leaves some out. The sample contains about 10,000 clones, roughly 89% of which appear only once. A word on this clone: What it recognizes is unknown.

The chain has TRBV19 and TRBJ1-2, with D possibly being TRBD1 (6 bases). Material: CXCR5+ CD38- circulating T follicular helper cells from blood, obtained on the day of influenza vaccination. Described subset: circulating Tfh, non-naive CD4+CXCR5+PD-1+ (ICOS+CD38+ or ICOS-CD38-). The source is an adult who received the influenza vaccine. CDR3 sequence (DNA): TGTGCCAGTCAAGAGGACAGCTTATTCTATGGCTACACCTTC. Translating it yields CASQEDSLFYGYTF.